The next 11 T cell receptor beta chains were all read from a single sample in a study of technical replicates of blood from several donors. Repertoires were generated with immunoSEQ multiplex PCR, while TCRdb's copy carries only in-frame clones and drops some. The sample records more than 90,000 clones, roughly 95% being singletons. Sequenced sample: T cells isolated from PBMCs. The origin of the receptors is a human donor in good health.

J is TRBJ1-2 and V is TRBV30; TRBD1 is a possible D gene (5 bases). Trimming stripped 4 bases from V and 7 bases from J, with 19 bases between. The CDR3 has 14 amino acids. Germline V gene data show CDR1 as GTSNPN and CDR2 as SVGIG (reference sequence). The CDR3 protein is CAWTGGGGVIGYTF. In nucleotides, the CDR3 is TGTGCCTGGACCGGAGGCGGGGGGGTGATTGGCTACACCTTC.

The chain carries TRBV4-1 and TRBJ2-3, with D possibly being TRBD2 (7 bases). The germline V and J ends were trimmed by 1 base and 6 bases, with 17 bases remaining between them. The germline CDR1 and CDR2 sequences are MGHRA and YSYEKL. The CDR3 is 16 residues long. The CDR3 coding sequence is TGCGCCAGCAGCCAAGTTCCGGGGGGCCGGTCGGATACGCAGTATTTT. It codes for CASSQVPGGRSDTQYF.

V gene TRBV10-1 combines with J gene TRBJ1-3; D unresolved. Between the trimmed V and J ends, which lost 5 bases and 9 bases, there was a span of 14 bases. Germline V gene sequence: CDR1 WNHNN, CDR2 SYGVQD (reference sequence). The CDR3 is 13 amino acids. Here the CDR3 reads CASSPAGSGTIYF. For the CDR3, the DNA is TGCGCCAGCAGTCCCGCTGGGTCGGGCACCATATATTTT.

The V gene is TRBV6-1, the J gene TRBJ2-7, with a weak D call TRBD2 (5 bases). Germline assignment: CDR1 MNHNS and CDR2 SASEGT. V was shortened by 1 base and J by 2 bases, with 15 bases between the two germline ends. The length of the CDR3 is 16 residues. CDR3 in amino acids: CASSEVFGESAYEQYF. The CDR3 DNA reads TGTGCCAGCAGTGAAGTCTTCGGGGAATCCGCCTACGAGCAGTACTTC.

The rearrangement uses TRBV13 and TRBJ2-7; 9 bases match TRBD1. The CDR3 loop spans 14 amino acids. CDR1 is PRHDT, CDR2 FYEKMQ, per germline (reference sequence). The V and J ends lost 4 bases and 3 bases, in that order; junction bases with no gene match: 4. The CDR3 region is CASSYRDRVYEQYF. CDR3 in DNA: TGTGCCAGCAGCTACCGGGACAGGGTCTACGAGCAGTACTTC.

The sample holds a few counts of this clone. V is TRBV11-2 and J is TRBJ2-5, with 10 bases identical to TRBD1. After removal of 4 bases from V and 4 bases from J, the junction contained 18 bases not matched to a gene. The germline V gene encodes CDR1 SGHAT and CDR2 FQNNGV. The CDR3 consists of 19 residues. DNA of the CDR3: TGTGCCAGCAGCTCCCAGCTTAATACGGGACAGGGGTGGGGAGAGACCCAGTACTTC. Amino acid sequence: CASSSQLNTGQGWGETQYF. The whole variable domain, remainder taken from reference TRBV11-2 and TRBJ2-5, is EAGVAQSPRYKIIEKRQSVAFWCNPISGHATLYWYQQILGQGPKLLIQFQNNGVVDDSQLPKDRFSAERLKGVDSTLKIQPAKLEDSAVYLCASSSQLNTGQGWGETQYFGPGTRLLVL.

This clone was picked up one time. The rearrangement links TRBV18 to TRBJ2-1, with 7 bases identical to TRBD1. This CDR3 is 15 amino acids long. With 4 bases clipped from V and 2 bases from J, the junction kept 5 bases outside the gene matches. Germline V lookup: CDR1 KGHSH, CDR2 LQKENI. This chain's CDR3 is CASSQTGTAYNEQFF. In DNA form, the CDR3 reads TGTGCCAGCTCACAAACCGGGACAGCCTACAATGAGCAGTTCTTC. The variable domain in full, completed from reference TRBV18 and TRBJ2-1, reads NAGVMQNPRHLVRRRGQEARLRCSPMKGHSHVYWYRQLPEEGLKFMVYLQKENIIDESGMPKERFSAEFPKEGPSILRIQQVVRGDSAAYFCASSQTGTAYNEQFFGPGTRLTVL.

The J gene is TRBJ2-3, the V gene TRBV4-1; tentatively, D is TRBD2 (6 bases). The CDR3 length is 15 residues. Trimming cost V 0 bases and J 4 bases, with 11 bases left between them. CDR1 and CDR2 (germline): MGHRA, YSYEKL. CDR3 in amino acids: CASSQEETRADTQYF. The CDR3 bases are TGCGCCAGCAGCCAAGAGGAGACTAGGGCAGATACGCAGTATTTT.

The CDR3 protein is CASTIGGRARETQYF. The DNA of the CDR3 is TGTGCCAGCACGATCGGCGGGAGGGCCAGGGAGACCCAGTACTTC. J is TRBJ2-5 and V is TRBV6-5; 9 bases agree with TRBD2. Germline V lookup: CDR1 MNHEY, CDR2 SVGAGI. CDR3 size: 15 residues. Trimming took 7 bases from V and 5 from J; bases not matched to a gene: 11.

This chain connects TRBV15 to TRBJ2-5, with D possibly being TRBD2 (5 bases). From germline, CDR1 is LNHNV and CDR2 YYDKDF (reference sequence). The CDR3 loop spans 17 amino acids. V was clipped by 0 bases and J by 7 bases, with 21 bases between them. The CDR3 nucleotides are TGTGCCACCAGCAGAGAGGTTAAGGAGGCTCGGGTGGGGACCCAGTACTTC. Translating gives CATSREVKEARVGTQYF.

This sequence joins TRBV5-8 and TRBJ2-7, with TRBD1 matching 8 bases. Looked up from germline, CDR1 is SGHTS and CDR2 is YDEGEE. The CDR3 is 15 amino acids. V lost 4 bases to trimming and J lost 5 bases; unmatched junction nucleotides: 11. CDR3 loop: CASSPEDRESNEQYF. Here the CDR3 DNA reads TGTGCCAGCAGCCCCGAGGACAGGGAAAGCAACGAGCAGTACTTC.